These 14 T cell receptor beta chains came from one sample sequenced in a study of blood T cell repertoires in COVID-19. Generated by immunoSEQ multiplex PCR, the TCRdb table keeps only in-frame clones and is missing some. Of fewer than 180,000 clones listed, approximately 90% are singletons. Sequenced sample: peripheral blood. Source of these receptors: a woman in her fifties or sixties with active or convalescent COVID-19.

For the CDR3, the DNA is TGTGCCAGCACCCCGGACCGGGACAGCAACTATGGCTACACCTTC. This translates into CASTPDRDSNYGYTF. V and J are TRBV6-5 and TRBJ1-2; 7 bases are a match to TRBD1. Germline CDR1 is MNHEY and CDR2 is SVGAGI. The CDR3 is 15 amino acids. The ends lost 7 bases at V and 2 bases at J; junction bases unmatched: 10.

The chain carries TRBV19 and TRBJ2-3, with 10 bases lining up with TRBD2. CDR1 and CDR2 (germline): LNHDA, SQIVND (reference sequence). With 1 base clipped from V and 2 bases from J, the junction kept 12 bases outside the gene matches. The length of the CDR3 is 19 residues. The CDR3 reads CASSIGIAGGRFSTDTQYF. The CDR3 bases are TGTGCCAGTAGTATAGGGATAGCGGGGGGTCGATTTTCCACAGATACGCAGTATTTT.

V and J are TRBV6-5 and TRBJ1-3, with D unclear. Germline-derived CDR1 and CDR2 are MNHEY and SVGAGI. The CDR3 contains 13 residues. V dropped 6 bases and J dropped 2 bases, with 8 bases sitting between them. The CDR3 DNA sequence: TGTGCCAGCAGGGGCAGCCCTGGAAACACCATATATTTT. It yields the protein CASRGSPGNTIYF.

The genes are TRBV7-8 and TRBJ2-5; no firm D call. V was cut by 1 base and J by 2 bases, with 5 bases left in between. The germline CDR1 and CDR2 sequences are SGHVS and FQNEAQ. The CDR3 extends over 13 amino acids. The chain's CDR3 is CASSLGRQETQYF. Here the CDR3 DNA reads TGTGCCAGCAGCTTAGGGAGACAAGAGACCCAGTACTTC.

V usage is TRBV9 and J usage is TRBJ2-3, with a weak D call TRBD1 (7 bases). Germline CDR1 reads SGDLS; CDR2 reads YYNGEE. The CDR3 consists of 16 residues. Trimming stripped 3 bases from V and 1 base from J, with 15 bases between. This CDR3 reads CASSARGRGGTDTQYF. The CDR3, as DNA: TGTGCCAGCAGCGCGAGAGGCAGGGGGGGCACAGATACGCAGTATTTT.

The chain carries TRBV7-9 and TRBJ2-1; 8 bases map to TRBD2. The germline gives CDR1 SEHNR, CDR2 FQNEAQ (reference sequence). The CDR3 runs to 15 residues. Trimming cost V 5 bases and J 6 bases; bases outside gene matches: 9. The CDR3 spells CASSPGTSEGNEQFF. The CDR3 DNA reads TGTGCCAGCAGCCCCGGGACTAGTGAGGGCAATGAGCAGTTCTTC.

J is TRBJ1-6 and V is TRBV6-6; D perhaps matches TRBD1 (6 bases). This CDR3 spans 15 amino acids. From germline, CDR1 is MNHNY and CDR2 SVGAGI (reference sequence). Trimming left V 6 bases short and J 4 bases short, with 13 bases between. CDR3 bases: TGTGCCAGCAGCTTAGACAGGAGTTATAATTCACCCCTCCACTTT. Encoded protein: CASSLDRSYNSPLHF.

This chain connects TRBV29-1 to TRBJ1-2, with TRBD1 matching over 10 bases. V was pared by 4 bases and J by 4 bases, with 6 bases of the junction left unmatched. Per germline, CDR1 SQVTM and CDR2 ANQGSEA. This CDR3 region has 14 residues. The CDR3: CSVVRTGGVYGYTF. In DNA form, the CDR3 reads TGCAGCGTTGTTAGGACAGGGGGTGTCTATGGCTACACCTTC.

The chain carries TRBV21-1 and TRBJ1-1; the table's D call, TRBD1, was not checked against the DNA. TRBV21-1 is designated a pseudogene. The CDR3 loop spans 14 amino acids. CDR3 sequence (DNA): TGTGCCAGCAGCGAATTAACAGATACCCTTGGAGCTTTCTTT. Translation: CASSELTDTLGAFF.

This clone was seen once. The chain joins TRBV9 to TRBJ2-3; 11 bases fit TRBD2. The J segment lost 2 bases and the V segment lost 4 bases, leaving 9 bases of the junction unmatched. This CDR3 comprises 17 residues. Germline loops: CDR1 SGDLS, CDR2 YYNGEE. The CDR3 sequence: CASSPILAGGHTDTQYF. Written as DNA, the CDR3 is TGTGCCAGCAGCCCAATTCTAGCGGGGGGCCACACAGATACGCAGTATTTT.

J is TRBJ2-5 and V is TRBV19, with 8 bases fitting TRBD1. Trimming cost V 4 bases and J 3 bases; bases outside gene matches: 4. Germline assignment: CDR1 LNHDA and CDR2 SQIVND (reference sequence). The CDR3 contains 14 residues. CDR3 loop: CASSKTGAEETQYF. CDR3 in DNA: TGTGCCAGTAGTAAGACAGGGGCTGAAGAGACCCAGTACTTC.

The rearrangement uses TRBV30 and TRBJ1-5; 10 nucleotides line up with TRBD1. The trim removed 1 base at V and 6 bases at J, leaving 0 bases unmatched. The CDR3 loop spans 13 amino acids. Germline values: CDR1 GTSNPN, CDR2 SVGIG (reference sequence). This CDR3 reads CAWSGQGAQPQHF. The CDR3 DNA sequence: TGTGCCTGGAGTGGACAGGGGGCTCAGCCCCAGCATTTT.

In its sample, this clone was seen once. The V call is TRBV21-1, the J call TRBJ2-5; the table's D call TRBD2 went unverified against the DNA. TRBV21-1 corresponds to a pseudogene. The CDR3 is made up of 18 amino acids. CDR3 protein: CASSKAGGTGGPKETQYF. CDR3 nucleotide sequence: TGTGCCAGCAGCAAAGCGGGAGGGACGGGGGGACCTAAAGAGACCCAGTACTTC.

The chain has TRBV19 and TRBJ2-7, with D possibly being TRBD1 (6 bases). The ends were cut back, 4 bases at V and 4 bases at J, with 14 bases in the middle. Germline V gene sequence: CDR1 LNHDA, CDR2 SQIVND (reference sequence). The CDR3 runs 14 residues. CDR3 protein: CASSNTGPLYEQYF. The CDR3 DNA reads as TGTGCCAGTAGTAATACAGGGCCCCTATACGAGCAGTACTTC.